This T cell receptor (beta chain) was captured by sequencing in a study of cytomegalovirus exposure and HLA in healthy donors. V gave up 1 base and J gave up 0 bases, with 7 bases separating them. The germline gives CDR1 SGHRS, CDR2 YFSETQ. The CDR3 loop spans 14 amino acids. PCR used 60 Vbeta primers and 13 Jbeta primers. TCRdb keeps only in-frame clones here, not all; method: immunoSEQ multiplex PCR. The table records about 150,000 clones, 60% to 85% of them present only once. This clone was recorded only once. The chain uses TRBV5-1 and TRBJ2-5; TRBD2 is a possible D gene (5 bases). The sequence was collected from a woman aged 35 to 49 in good health and CMV-seronegative. The sample taken for sequencing was PBMCs. CDR3 residues: CASSLSGDQETQYF. The CDR3 DNA reads as TGCGCCAGCAGCTTGTCCGGGGACCAAGAGACCCAGTACTTC.